Listed here is a single T cell receptor (beta chain). This specimen comes from a study of blood T cell repertoires in COVID-19. About the research overall: The samples span acute and convalescent COVID-19 from the United States, Italy and Spain. T cells, B-cell-depleted T cells, or PBMCs provided the cDNA or gDNA that served as material.

This CDR3 region has 14 residues. Trimming took 1 base from V and 7 from J; bases not matched to a gene: 1. Per germline, CDR1 SGHVS and CDR2 FNYEAQ. Original processing methods: By means of reference gene primer amplification, nucleated cell counts were estimated. Only in-frame clones appear in the TCRdb table, and some are missing; sequencing was by immunoSEQ multiplex PCR. The V and J calls and the clone size are those of that table, but D and trimming were determined from the DNA. This repertoire shows 95,000 to 110,000 clones, approximately 83% found once; its top ten account for roughly 3.3%. Sequencing was performed on peripheral blood. This TCR derives from a woman older than 75 with active or convalescent COVID-19. The J gene is TRBJ1-6, the V gene TRBV7-6, with 7 bases that match TRBD1. This CDR3 reads CASSLEQGNSPLHF. CDR3 DNA: TGTGCCAGCAGCTTAGAACAGGGGAATTCACCCCTCCACTTT.